The present T cell receptor (beta chain) was sequenced within a study of blood T cell repertoires in COVID-19. Assay: immunoSEQ multiplex PCR; the TCRdb copy retains only in-frame clones and omits some. Of just over 250,000 clones in the sample, roughly 88% were seen once. V trimming: 3 bases; J trimming: 6 bases; junction bases outside the gene matches: 4. Germline V gene sequence: CDR1 SGDLS, CDR2 YYNGEE. The CDR3 contains 14 residues. This clone appeared a few times. Source material: peripheral blood. This rearrangement joins TRBV9 to TRBJ1-5, with TRBD1 matching over 9 bases. The TCR sequence derives from a woman between 65 and 79 years old with COVID-19, enrolled during active disease. CDR3 protein: CASSGTGVFQPQHF. DNA for the CDR3: TGTGCCAGCAGCGGGACAGGGGTTTTTCAGCCCCAGCATTTT.